The sequence of this TCR beta chain was determined in a study of blood T cell repertoires in COVID-19. The wider study: Samples taken during acute and convalescent COVID-19 were collected in the United States, Italy and Spain. T cells, B-cell-depleted T cells, or PBMCs provided the cDNA or gDNA that served as material.

Germline CDR1 MNHNY, CDR2 SVGAGI (reference sequence). The CDR3 is 15 residues long. V gave up 5 bases and J gave up 10 bases; unmatched junction bases: 10. This clone came up a few times. Per the original methods: Amplification with reference gene primers provided the estimates of nucleated cell counts. Profiling relied on immunoSEQ multiplex PCR, and the TCRdb table lists in-frame clones only, not all of them. For V, J and clone size, that table is used; D and trimming come from the DNA. The top ten hold about 14% of the sample, which has around 300,000 clones, 65% to 90% seen once. The genes are TRBV6-6 and TRBJ1-6; 8 bases map to TRBD1. The specimen was peripheral blood. The sequence was obtained from a human donor in a cohort sampled during active COVID-19. The chain's CDR3 is CASSPDRVMGSPLHF. In DNA, the CDR3 is TGTGCCAGCAGTCCGGACAGGGTAATGGGGTCACCCCTCCACTTT.